This TCR beta chain was retrieved from a study of blood T cell repertoires in COVID-19. Background on the study: The United States, Italy and Spain provided the acute and convalescent COVID-19 samples.

This clone is a singleton in its sample. Per the authors' pipeline: Nucleated cell number was recorded as an estimate derived from reference gene primer amplification. This table comes from immunoSEQ multiplex PCR, and its TCRdb copy is limited to in-frame clones, with some not included. Clone size and the V and J calls come from that table; the DNA yielded D and trimming. The table includes more than 200,000 clones, about 85% detected once. The germline V gene has CDR1 MDHEN and CDR2 SYDVKM. The CDR3 totals 16 residues. The germline V and J ends were trimmed by 2 bases and 4 bases, with 17 bases remaining between them.

What was sequenced was peripheral blood. The TCR sequence derives from a man aged 18 to 29 with active or convalescent COVID-19. The V and J genes are TRBV28 and TRBJ1-2; D is unresolved. Here the CDR3 DNA reads TGTGCCAGCAGTTTACCCGGACGGGGTCGTGGCTATGGCTACACCTTC. It is translated as CASSLPGRGRGYGYTF.